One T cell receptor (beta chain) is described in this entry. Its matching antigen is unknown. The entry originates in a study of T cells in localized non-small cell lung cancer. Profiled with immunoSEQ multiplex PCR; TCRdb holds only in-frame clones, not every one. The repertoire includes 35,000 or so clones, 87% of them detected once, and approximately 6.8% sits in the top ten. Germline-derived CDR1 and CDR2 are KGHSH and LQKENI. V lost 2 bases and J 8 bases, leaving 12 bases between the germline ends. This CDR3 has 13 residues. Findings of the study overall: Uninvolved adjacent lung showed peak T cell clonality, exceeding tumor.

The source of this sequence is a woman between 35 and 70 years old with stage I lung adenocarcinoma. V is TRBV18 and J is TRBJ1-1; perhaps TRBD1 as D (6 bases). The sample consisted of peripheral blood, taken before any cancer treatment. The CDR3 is CASSPVPGGEAFF. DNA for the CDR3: TGTGCCAGCTCACCAGTACCGGGGGGCGAAGCTTTCTTT.